This record covers a single T cell receptor beta chain. This clonotype came up many times. The antigen it binds to is not known. Per-base quality was not reported, and no clone a single base away is much larger than it. cDNA synthesis used template-switch 5'RACE with a primer carrying a 10-nucleotide random unique molecular identifier tagging each TCR transcript. Every sequencing run yielded over 160 million TCR-beta sequences covering 15-18 subjects. The RNeasy kit was used for extraction of total RNA. TCR-beta VDJ regions were amplified with primers for the TCR constant region and the 5'RACE anchor, using the KAPA Real-time Library Amplification kit. Sample indexes and Illumina adaptors were added in a first PCR, and a second PCR then increased library yield. The roughly 650 bp TCR product was size-selected on a 2% E-gel SizeSelection system after Ampure bead purification. Library quality was checked on a Bioanalyzer, concentration was measured with Qubit, and libraries were quantified with the Kapa Library Quantification kit before pooling. Libraries were sequenced paired-end 2 x 150 bp on an Illumina HiSeq 2500. To increase sequence diversity, about 25-31% phiX was spiked into each library pool. The authors processed their data as follows. The UMI-based MiGEC pipeline processed quality-filtered reads and removed over 85% of raw TCR sequences during error correction. VDJ genes were aligned to IMGT germline references, and each clonotype was defined by a unique CDR3 amino acid sequence together with V-J genes. VDJtools evaluated clonal expansion, Shannon diversity and CDR3 relatedness (CalcPairwiseDistances, ClusterSamples); CLCbio workbench built phylogenetic trees. A clone was classed as expanded if it had 8 or more unique UMIs, a cutoff based on coefficient-of-variation modelling across technical triplicates. TCRdb reanalyzed the raw reads on its own, using fastp at Q25 for trimming and MiXCR for clone calling, and kept in-frame beta chains. CDR3 protein duplicates are merged, each entry listing the most common genes and DNA. These V and J calls originate from TCRdb's pipeline instead of the authors' own analysis. The sample contains under 45,000 distinct CDR3 sequences, roughly 14% of them found a single time. Around 3.3% of the sample is held by the ten biggest clonotypes.

The data stem from a study of neurological immune-mediated disorders (dated by TCRdb to between 2018 and 2021). About the study as a whole: Using UMI-based sequencing, the study compared peripheral blood TCR-beta repertoires from patients with HTLV-I-associated myelopathy (HAM/TSP), patients with multiple sclerosis, and healthy controls. The cohort comprised 68 subjects: some 14 HAM/TSP patients, some 34 multiple sclerosis patients and approximately 20 healthy controls. Alongside PBMC samples, the set of 106 TCR-beta libraries contained longitudinal samples, technical triplicates, and paired CD4+ and CD8+ T-cell subsets that had been sorted. The paper as a whole reports these results and caveats: TCR clonal expansion was highest in HAM/TSP patients and lowest in MS patients, with MS patients falling below even healthy controls. No identical CDR3 amino acid sequences were shared among expanded clones across subjects, suggesting private TCR-beta repertoires in all groups.

CDR1 and CDR2, looked up from the germline V gene (reference sequence), are DFQATT and SNEGSKA. After removal of 7 bases from V and 2 bases from J, the junction retains 11 bases not matched to a gene. From its cysteine to its phenylalanine, the CDR3 spans 14 amino acids. Just the 42-base CDR3 DNA is kept, in frame starting at base 1. Sorted-subset TCR libraries were prepared from around 1 million sorted CD4+ or CD8+ T cells. Peripheral blood underwent Ficoll-Hypaque density gradient centrifugation to isolate PBMCs, which were then cryopreserved in liquid nitrogen. The study also sequenced paired sorted CD4+ and CD8+ subsets from healthy controls, HAM/TSP patients and MS patients.

The chain joins TRBV20-1 to TRBJ2-7; TRBD1 aligns with 7 central bases. The specimen was CD4+ T cells from blood. This clonotype was sampled from a woman aged 55 to 70 with HTLV-1-associated myelopathy (HAM/TSP). The DNA is as follows: TGCAGTGATTCTTGGGGACAGTTAGCCTACGAGCAGTACTTC. It encodes CSDSWGQLAYEQYF.